The 3 T cell receptor beta chains in this list originate from one sample, sequenced in a study of regulatory T cells in long-lasting Graves disease. Time point specified: newly diagnosed GD, antithyroid drugs for less than 3 months. PBMCs were the source of the RNA used for TCR sequencing. Through Arm-PCR of CDR3 regions and iRepertoire HTBI primers, TCR beta libraries were built. TCRdb reprocessed the multiplex PCR reads via MiXCR and lists one record per CDR3 protein. The sample lists 400,000 to 450,000 distinct CDR3 sequences, under 15% occurring once. These same data were also listed under a study on T cells in Graves' hyperthyroidism and ophthalmopathy.

The sample here was peripheral blood mononuclear cells (PBMCs), taken at new diagnosis, from a patient treated with antithyroid drugs. The source is a woman aged 25 to 39 with Graves disease.

This clonotype showed up many times. V and J are TRBV19 and TRBJ1-1, with D tentatively TRBD1 (6 bases). V lost 6 bases and J lost 1, with 12 bases in between. Per the germline V gene, CDR1 is LNHDA and CDR2 is SQIVND (reference sequence). This CDR3 is 14 amino acids long. As DNA, the CDR3 is TGTGCCAGTAGATTCCTACAGGGGAACACTGAAGCTTTCTTT. Protein sequence: CASRFLQGNTEAFF.

The V call is TRBV11-2, the J call TRBJ1-5, with TRBD1 identical over 11 bases. With 5 bases clipped from V and 2 bases from J, the junction kept 8 bases outside the gene matches. From germline, CDR1 is SGHAT and CDR2 FQNNGV. The CDR3 is made up of 17 amino acids. The CDR3 reads CASSPWPGQGGNQPQHF. CDR3 coding DNA: TGTGCCAGCAGCCCCTGGCCGGGACAGGGGGGCAATCAGCCCCAGCATTTT. The entire variable domain, with the rest obtained from reference TRBV11-2 and TRBJ1-5, is as follows: EAGVAQSPRYKIIEKRQSVAFWCNPISGHATLYWYQQILGQGPKLLIQFQNNGVVDDSQLPKDRFSAERLKGVDSTLKIQPAKLEDSAVYLCASSPWPGQGGNQPQHFGDGTRLSIL.

This clonotype was seen many times. V is TRBV5-1 and J is TRBJ2-1; 9 positions agree with TRBD1. Germline V gives CDR1 SGHRS, CDR2 YFSETQ. The J segment lost 6 bases and the V segment lost 4 bases, leaving 8 bases of the junction unmatched. The CDR3 consists of 15 residues. This CDR3 reads CASSAQQGASNEQFF. CDR3 in DNA: TGCGCCAGCAGCGCCCAACAGGGGGCCAGCAATGAGCAGTTCTTC.